The source of this T cell receptor (beta chain) is a study of shared clonotypes between healthy human individuals. Study-level points and caveats: Represented diversity, genetic and exposure-history alike, was limited by few donors. When compared with the clonotypes that were shared by all four sorted-subset donors, the non-shared clonotypes turned out to have lower generation probabilities.

Regarding this clone: Its antigen is still unknown.

This CDR3 spans 16 amino acids. Trimming left V 4 bases short and J 6 bases short, with 20 bases between. From germline, CDR1 is KGHSH and CDR2 LQKENI. Several immunoSEQ plates held equal portions of the genomic DNA taken from each subset. The data were produced by immunoSEQ multiplex PCR, yet TCRdb's version contains in-frame clones alone and is incomplete. The repertoire holds over 2 million clones, with around 92% as singletons. The sequencing input was naive CD4+ T cells from PBMCs. Indicated subset: CD45RA+ positively selected. This receptor was identified in a man younger than 30 in good health. Some clones in this sample may be carry-over from other donors' samples. The rearrangement links TRBV18 to TRBJ2-3; tentatively, D is TRBD2 (6 bases). In DNA, the CDR3 is TGTGCCAGCTCACGAATGGGACCCCGGGAGATCGATACGCAGTATTTT. Protein: CASSRMGPREIDTQYF.